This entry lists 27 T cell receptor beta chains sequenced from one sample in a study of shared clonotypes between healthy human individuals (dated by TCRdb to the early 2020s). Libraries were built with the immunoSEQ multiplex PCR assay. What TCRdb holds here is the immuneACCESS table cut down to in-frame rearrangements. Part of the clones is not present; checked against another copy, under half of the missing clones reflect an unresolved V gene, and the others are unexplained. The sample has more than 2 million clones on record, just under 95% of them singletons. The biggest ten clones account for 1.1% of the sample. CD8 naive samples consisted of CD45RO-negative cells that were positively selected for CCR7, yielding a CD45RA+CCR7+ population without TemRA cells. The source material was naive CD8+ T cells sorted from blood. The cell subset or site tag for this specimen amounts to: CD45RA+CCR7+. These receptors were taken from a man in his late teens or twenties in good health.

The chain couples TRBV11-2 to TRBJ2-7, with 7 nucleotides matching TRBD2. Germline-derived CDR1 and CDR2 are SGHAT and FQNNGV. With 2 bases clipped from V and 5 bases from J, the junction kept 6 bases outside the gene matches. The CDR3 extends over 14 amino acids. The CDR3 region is CASSLWGGRHEQYF. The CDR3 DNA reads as TGTGCCAGCAGCTTATGGGGGGGGAGGCACGAGCAGTACTTC.

The DNA for the CDR3 is TGTGCCAGCAGTCCAACAGGGGCGGACTATGGCTACACCTTC. Encoded protein: CASSPTGADYGYTF. The chain links TRBV6-5 to TRBJ1-2; 7 bases line up with TRBD1. There are 14 residues in the CDR3. Germline V gene sequence: CDR1 MNHEY, CDR2 SVGAGI. V gave up 5 bases and J gave up 3 bases; unmatched junction bases: 6.

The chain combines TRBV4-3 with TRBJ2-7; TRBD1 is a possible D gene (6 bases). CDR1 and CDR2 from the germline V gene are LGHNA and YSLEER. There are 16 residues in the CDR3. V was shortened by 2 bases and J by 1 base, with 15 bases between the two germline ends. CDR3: CASSQSTGSLSYEQYF. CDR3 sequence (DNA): TGCGCCAGCAGCCAATCGACAGGATCATTGTCCTACGAGCAGTACTTC.

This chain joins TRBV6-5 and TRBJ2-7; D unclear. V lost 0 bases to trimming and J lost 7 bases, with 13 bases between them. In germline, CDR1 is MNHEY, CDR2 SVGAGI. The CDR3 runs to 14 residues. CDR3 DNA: TGTGCCAGCAGTTACTCGAGTTATTCGGAGGAGCAGTACTTC. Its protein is CASSYSSYSEEQYF.

CDR3 nucleotide sequence: TGTGCCAGCAGCTTAACAGGGGATGAAGCTTTCTTT. Its protein product is CASSLTGDEAFF. This chain links TRBV5-4 with TRBJ1-1; 7 positions match TRBD1. Trimming cost V 2 bases and J 7 bases; bases outside gene matches: 2. CDR1 SGHNT and CDR2 YYREEE come from the germline V gene (reference sequence). CDR3 length: 12 amino acids.

CDR3 protein: CASSQGYRTYGYTF. CDR3 coding DNA: TGCGCCAGCAGCCAAGGTTACAGGACCTATGGCTACACCTTC. J is TRBJ1-2 and V is TRBV4-1; TRBD1 is a possible D gene (5 bases). This CDR3 has 14 residues. V dropped 1 base and J dropped 4 bases, with 10 bases sitting between them. The germline V gene encodes CDR1 MGHRA and CDR2 YSYEKL.

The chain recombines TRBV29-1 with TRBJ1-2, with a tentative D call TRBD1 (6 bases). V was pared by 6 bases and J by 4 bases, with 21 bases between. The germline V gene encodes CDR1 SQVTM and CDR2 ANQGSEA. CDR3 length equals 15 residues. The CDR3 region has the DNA TGCAGCGTGGGACCGGACAGTAAGAAAGGCTATGGCTACACCTTC. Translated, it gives CSVGPDSKKGYGYTF.

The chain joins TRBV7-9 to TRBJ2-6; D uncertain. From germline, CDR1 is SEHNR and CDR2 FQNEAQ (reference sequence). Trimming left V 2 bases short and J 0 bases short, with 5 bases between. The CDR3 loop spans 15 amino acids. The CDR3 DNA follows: TGTGCCAGCAGCTTAAAAGACTCTGGGGCCAACGTCCTGACTTTC. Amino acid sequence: CASSLKDSGANVLTF. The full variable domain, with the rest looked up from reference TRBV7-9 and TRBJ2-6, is DTGVSQNPRHKITKRGQNVTFRCDPISEHNRLYWYRQTLGQGPEFLTYFQNEAQLEKSRLLSDRFSAERPKGSFSTLEIQRTEQGDSAMYLCASSLKDSGANVLTFGAGSRLTVL.

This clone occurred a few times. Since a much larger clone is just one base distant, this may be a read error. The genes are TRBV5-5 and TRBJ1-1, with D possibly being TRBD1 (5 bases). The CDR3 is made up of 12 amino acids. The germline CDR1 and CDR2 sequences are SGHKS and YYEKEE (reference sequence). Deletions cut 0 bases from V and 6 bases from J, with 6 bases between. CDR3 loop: CASSLGDSEAFF. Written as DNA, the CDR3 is TGTGCCAGCAGCTTGGGGGACTCTGAAGCTTTCTTT.

The CDR3 region has the DNA TGTGCCACCCCGACAGGTCCATATCGCAATGAGCAGTTCTTC. Amino acid sequence: CATPTGPYRNEQFF. The J gene is TRBJ2-1, the V gene TRBV27; D might be TRBD1 (6 bases). The CDR3 covers 14 residues. V lost 10 bases and J 6 bases, leaving 19 bases between the germline ends. The V gene's germline CDR1 is MNHEY and CDR2 SMNVEV (reference sequence).

The CDR3 coding sequence is TGTGCCAGCAGCTTGGCCGAGATGCTCTCTGGGGCCAACGTCCTGACTTTC. Residues: CASSLAEMLSGANVLTF. V and J are TRBV5-6 and TRBJ2-6; D is undetermined. Trimming left V 0 bases short and J 0 bases short, with 10 bases between. CDR1 is SGHDT and CDR2 is YYEEEE in the germline V gene. This CDR3 has 17 amino acids.

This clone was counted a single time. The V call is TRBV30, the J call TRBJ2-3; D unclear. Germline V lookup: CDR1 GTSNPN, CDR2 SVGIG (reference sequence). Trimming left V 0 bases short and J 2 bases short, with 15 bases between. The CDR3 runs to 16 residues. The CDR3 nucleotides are TGTGCCTGGAGTGTACGAGAAACGATCGTCACAGATACGCAGTATTTT. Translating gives CAWSVRETIVTDTQYF.

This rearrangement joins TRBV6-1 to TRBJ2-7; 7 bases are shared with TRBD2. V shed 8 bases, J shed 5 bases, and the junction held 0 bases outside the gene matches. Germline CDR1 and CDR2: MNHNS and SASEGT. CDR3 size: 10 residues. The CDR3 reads CASGGDEQYF. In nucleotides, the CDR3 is TGTGCCAGCGGGGGGGACGAGCAGTACTTC.

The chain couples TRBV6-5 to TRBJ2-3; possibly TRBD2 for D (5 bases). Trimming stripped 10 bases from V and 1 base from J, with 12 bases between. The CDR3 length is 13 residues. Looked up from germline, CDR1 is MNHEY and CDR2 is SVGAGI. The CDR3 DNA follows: TGTGCCACCCGACTGGGAGGCACAGATACGCAGTATTTT. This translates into CATRLGGTDTQYF.

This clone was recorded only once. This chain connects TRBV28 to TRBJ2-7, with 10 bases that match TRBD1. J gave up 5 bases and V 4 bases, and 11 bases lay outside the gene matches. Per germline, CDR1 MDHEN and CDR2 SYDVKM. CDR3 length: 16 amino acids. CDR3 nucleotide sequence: TGTGCCAGCAGTTCCCCTGTGGGGACAGGGGAAGACGAGCAGTACTTC. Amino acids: CASSSPVGTGEDEQYF.

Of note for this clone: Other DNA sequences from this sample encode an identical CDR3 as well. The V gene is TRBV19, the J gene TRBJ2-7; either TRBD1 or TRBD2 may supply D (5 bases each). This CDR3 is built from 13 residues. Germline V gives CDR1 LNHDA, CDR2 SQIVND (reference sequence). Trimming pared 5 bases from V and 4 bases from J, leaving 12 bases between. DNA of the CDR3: TGTGCCAGTAGTCCCGGGACGGAATACGAGCAGTACTTC. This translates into CASSPGTEYEQYF.

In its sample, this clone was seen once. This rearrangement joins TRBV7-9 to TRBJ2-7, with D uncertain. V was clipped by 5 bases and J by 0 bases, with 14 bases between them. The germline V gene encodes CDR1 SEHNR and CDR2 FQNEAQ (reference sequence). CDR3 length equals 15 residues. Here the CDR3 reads CASSHPDDNSYEQYF. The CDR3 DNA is TGTGCCAGCAGCCATCCTGACGACAACTCCTACGAGCAGTACTTC.

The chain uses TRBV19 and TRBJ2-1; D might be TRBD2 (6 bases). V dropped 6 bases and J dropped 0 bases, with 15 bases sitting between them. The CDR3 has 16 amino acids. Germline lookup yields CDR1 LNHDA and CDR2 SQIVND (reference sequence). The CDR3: CASSTFGGSSYNEQFF. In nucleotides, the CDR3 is TGTGCCAGTAGCACCTTCGGGGGAAGCTCCTACAATGAGCAGTTCTTC.

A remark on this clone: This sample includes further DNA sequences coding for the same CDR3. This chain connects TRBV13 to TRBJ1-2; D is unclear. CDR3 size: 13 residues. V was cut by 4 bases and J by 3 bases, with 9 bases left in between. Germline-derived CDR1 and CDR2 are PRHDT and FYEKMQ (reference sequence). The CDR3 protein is CASSSTGYYGYTF. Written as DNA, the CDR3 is TGTGCCAGCAGCTCGACGGGATACTATGGCTACACCTTC.

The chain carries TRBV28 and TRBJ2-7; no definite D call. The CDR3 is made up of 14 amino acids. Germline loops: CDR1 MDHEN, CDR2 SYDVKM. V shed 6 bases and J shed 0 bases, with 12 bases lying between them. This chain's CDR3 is CASSPPQDSYEQYF. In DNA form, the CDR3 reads TGTGCCAGCAGCCCCCCCCAGGACTCCTACGAGCAGTACTTC.

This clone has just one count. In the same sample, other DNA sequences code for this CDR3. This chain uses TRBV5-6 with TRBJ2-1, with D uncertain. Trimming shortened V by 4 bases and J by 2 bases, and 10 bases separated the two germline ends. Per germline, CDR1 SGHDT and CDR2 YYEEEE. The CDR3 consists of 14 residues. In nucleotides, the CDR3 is TGTGCCAGCAGCCTGGGCCAGACCTACAATGAGCAGTTCTTC. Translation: CASSLGQTYNEQFF.

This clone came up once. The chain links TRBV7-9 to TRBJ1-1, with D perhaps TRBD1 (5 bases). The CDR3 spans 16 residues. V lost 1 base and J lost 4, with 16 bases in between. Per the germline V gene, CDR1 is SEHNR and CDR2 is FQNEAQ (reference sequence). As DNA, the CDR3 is TGTGCCAGCAGCTTAGGAGGCGCGGGGGTGGGCACTGAAGCTTTCTTT. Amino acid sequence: CASSLGGAGVGTEAFF.

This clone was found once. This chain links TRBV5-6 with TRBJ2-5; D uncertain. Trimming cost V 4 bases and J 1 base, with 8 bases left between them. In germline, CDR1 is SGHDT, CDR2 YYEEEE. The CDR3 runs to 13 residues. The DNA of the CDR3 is TGTGCCAGCAGCATTGACATCCAAGAGACCCAGTACTTC. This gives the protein CASSIDIQETQYF.

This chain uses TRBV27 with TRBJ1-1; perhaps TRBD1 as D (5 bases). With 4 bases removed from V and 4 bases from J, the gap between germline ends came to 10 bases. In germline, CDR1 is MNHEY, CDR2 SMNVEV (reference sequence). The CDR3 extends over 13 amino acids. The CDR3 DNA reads TGTGCCAGCAGTTGGGTGGGGGGCACTGAAGCTTTCTTT. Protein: CASSWVGGTEAFF.

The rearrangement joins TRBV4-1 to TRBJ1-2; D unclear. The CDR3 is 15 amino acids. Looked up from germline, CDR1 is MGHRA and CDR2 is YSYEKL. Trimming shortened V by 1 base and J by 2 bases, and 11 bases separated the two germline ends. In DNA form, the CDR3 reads TGCGCCAGCAGCCAAGGGTTCGACGGGAACTATGGCTACACCTTC. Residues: CASSQGFDGNYGYTF.

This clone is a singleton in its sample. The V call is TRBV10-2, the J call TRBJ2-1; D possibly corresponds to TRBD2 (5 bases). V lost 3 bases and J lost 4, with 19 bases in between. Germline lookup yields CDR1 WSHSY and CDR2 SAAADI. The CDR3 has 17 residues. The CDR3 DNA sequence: TGCGCCAGCAGTGAAGTTTGGTATGGACTTAGTTACAATGAGCAGTTCTTC. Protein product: CASSEVWYGLSYNEQFF.

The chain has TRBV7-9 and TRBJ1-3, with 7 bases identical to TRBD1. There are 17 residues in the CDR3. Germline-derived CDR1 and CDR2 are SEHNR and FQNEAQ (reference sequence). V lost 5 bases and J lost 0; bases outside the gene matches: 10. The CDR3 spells CASSTTTGQDSGNTIYF. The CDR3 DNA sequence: TGTGCCAGCAGCACGACTACAGGACAGGACTCTGGAAACACCATATATTTT.